This T cell receptor (beta chain) was obtained from a study of T cell responses to AZD1222 COVID-19 vaccine. Study observations and caveats: A mostly white British donor set with more females was recruited, and clonal diversity was possibly underestimated. Nearly half of spike-specific TCRs reportedly go after variant regions that carry no mutations. It was only a handful of AZD1222 recipients who were seropositive at baseline.

On this clone itself: The antigen is unknown.

Germline V gene data show CDR1 as SGHKS and CDR2 as YYEKEE (reference sequence). CDR3 length: 15 amino acids. Trimming at V came to 3 bases and at J to 5 bases, leaving 8 bases not matched to a gene. The assay was immunoSEQ multiplex PCR, and TCRdb's table has in-frame clones only and misses some. There are approximately 160,000 clones in the sample; 90% occur only once, and over 1.2% lies in the top ten. This chain connects TRBV5-5 to TRBJ1-5, with 7 bases matching TRBD1. The source of this sequence is an adult in good health. Sequencing was performed on peripheral blood, taken on day 0 of AZD1222 vaccination. The CDR3 coding sequence is TGTGCCAGCAGCTCACAGGGGACTTGGGATCAGCCCCAGCATTTT. Protein sequence: CASSSQGTWDQPQHF. The full variable domain, completed using reference TRBV5-5 and TRBJ1-5, is DAGVTQSPTHLIKTRGQQVTLRCSPISGHKSVSWYQQVLGQGPQFIFQYYEKEERGRGNFPDRFSARQFPNYSSELNVNALLLGDSALYLCASSSQGTWDQPQHFGDGTRLSIL.